The 27 T cell receptor beta chains below all came from one sample that was sequenced in a study of T cells and Merkel cell carcinoma outcomes. The assay was immunoSEQ multiplex PCR, and TCRdb's table has in-frame clones only and misses some. The repertoire holds roughly 13,000 clones, roughly 90% seen once, with about 2% in the top ten. Sequencing was carried out using tumor tissue from Merkel cell carcinoma. These TCRs come from a human donor with Merkel cell carcinoma.

The chain employs TRBV30 and TRBJ2-7; TRBD2 matches 9 bases. This CDR3 has 12 residues. The V segment lost 4 bases and the J segment 4 bases; nucleotides outside the gene matches: 2. From germline, CDR1 is GTSNPN and CDR2 SVGIG (reference sequence). The CDR3 reads CAWKLAGYEQYF. Here the CDR3 DNA reads TGTGCCTGGAAGCTAGCGGGGTACGAGCAGTACTTC. Drawing the rest from reference TRBV30 and TRBJ2-7, the complete variable domain is SQTIHQWPATLVQPVGSPLSLECTVEGTSNPNLYWYRQAAGRGLQLLFYSVGIGQISSEVPQNLSASRPQDRQFILSSKKLLLSDSGFYLCAWKLAGYEQYFGPGTRLTVT.

V gene TRBV5-4 combines with J gene TRBJ1-4; D is unclear. CDR1 and CDR2 from the germline V gene are SGHNT and YYREEE (reference sequence). V lost 4 bases and J 0 bases, leaving 10 bases between the germline ends. There are 15 residues in the CDR3. The CDR3 DNA reads as TGTGCCAGCAGCCCAGAGATTGCAACTAATGAAAAACTGTTTTTT. This sequence encodes CASSPEIATNEKLFF.

The chain is built from TRBV27 and TRBJ2-3; D is uncertain. Trimming pared 1 base from V and 1 base from J, leaving 3 bases between. The germline gives CDR1 MNHEY, CDR2 SMNVEV (reference sequence). The CDR3 totals 13 residues. The CDR3 coding sequence is TGTGCCAGCAGTTTATGGGGCACAGATACGCAGTATTTT. It is translated as CASSLWGTDTQYF.

The chain links TRBV6-5 to TRBJ2-7; 9 bases align to TRBD1. Unmatched junction bases numbered 10, after V lost 4 bases and J lost 6 bases. CDR1 MNHEY and CDR2 SVGAGI come from the germline V gene. The CDR3 has 15 amino acids. The CDR3 loop is CASSWSSQGAGEQYF. Written as DNA, the CDR3 is TGTGCCAGCAGTTGGAGCTCACAGGGGGCGGGCGAGCAGTACTTC.

This sequence joins TRBV4-1 and TRBJ2-3; D possibly uses TRBD1 or TRBD2 (5 bases each). Trimming removed 3 bases at V and 4 bases at J, with 11 bases between. Germline V gives CDR1 MGHRA, CDR2 YSYEKL. This CDR3 is built from 14 residues. CDR3 sequence (DNA): TGCGCCAGCAGCCAGGGACCCCCGCCAGATACGCAGTATTTT. Its protein is CASSQGPPPDTQYF.

V gene TRBV5-1 combines with J gene TRBJ2-7, with TRBD1 as a possible D gene (6 bases). There are 13 residues in the CDR3. V lost 4 bases and J lost 6, with 14 bases in between. Germline lookup yields CDR1 SGHRS and CDR2 YFSETQ. The CDR3 DNA follows: TGCGCCAGCAGCATACAGGGTTCCCTCGAGCAGTACTTC. This gives the protein CASSIQGSLEQYF.

The table lists this clone with a count of one. The rearrangement links TRBV9 to TRBJ2-1, with no clear D. Trimming took 3 bases from V and 8 from J, leaving 12 bases between them. The CDR3 is made up of 13 amino acids. CDR1 is SGDLS and CDR2 is YYNGEE in the germline V gene. As DNA, the CDR3 is TGTGCCAGCAGCGCCCGCCCTGTCGATGAGCAGTTCTTC. Protein product: CASSARPVDEQFF.

This chain connects TRBV7-9 to TRBJ1-2; D possibly corresponds to TRBD1 (5 bases). Trimming stripped 1 base from V and 1 base from J, with 7 bases between. The germline gives CDR1 SEHNR, CDR2 FQNEAQ (reference sequence). The CDR3 contains 14 residues. The CDR3 protein is CASSLGQNNYGYTF. CDR3 nucleotide sequence: TGTGCCAGCAGCTTAGGACAGAATAACTATGGCTACACCTTC. Supplemented by reference TRBV7-9 and TRBJ1-2, the full variable domain reads DTGVSQNPRHKITKRGQNVTFRCDPISEHNRLYWYRQTLGQGPEFLTYFQNEAQLEKSRLLSDRFSAERPKGSFSTLEIQRTEQGDSAMYLCASSLGQNNYGYTFGSGTRLTVV.

This clone has just one count. This chain uses TRBV18 with TRBJ1-2; 7 nucleotides align to TRBD1. Germline V CDR1 and CDR2: KGHSH, LQKENI. The V gene end was trimmed by 3 bases and the J gene end by 1 base; junction bases not matched to a gene: 2. The CDR3 length is 14 residues. This chain's CDR3 is CASSPTGLNYGYTF. The DNA for the CDR3 is TGTGCCAGCTCACCGACAGGGCTTAACTATGGCTACACCTTC.

This chain connects TRBV10-3 to TRBJ1-2, with D tentatively TRBD1 (5 bases). Trimming shortened V by 5 bases and J by 4 bases, and 26 bases separated the two germline ends. The CDR3 is made up of 18 amino acids. Germline V gives CDR1 ENHRY, CDR2 SYGVKD. CDR3 sequence (DNA): TGTGCCATCAGTTCTCCCGAGGCAGGGAACGTGAGAGGCTATGGCTACACCTTC. This codes for CAISSPEAGNVRGYGYTF.

V and J are TRBV9 and TRBJ1-6; 7 positions match TRBD1. In germline, CDR1 is SGDLS, CDR2 YYNGEE. The trim removed 2 bases at V and 7 bases at J, leaving 9 bases unmatched. The CDR3 loop spans 16 amino acids. The CDR3 region has the DNA TGTGCCAGCAGCGTGACCCCGACAGGGTTAAATTCACCCCTCCACTTT. Protein product: CASSVTPTGLNSPLHF.

The chain is built from TRBV4-1 and TRBJ2-7; 7 nucleotides match TRBD1. This CDR3 is 14 amino acids long. The V gene's germline CDR1 is MGHRA and CDR2 YSYEKL. Unmatched junction bases numbered 3, after V lost 4 bases and J lost 0 bases. CDR3 nucleotide sequence: TGCGCCAGCAGCCGGGGGACAGCCTCCTACGAGCAGTACTTC. It is translated as CASSRGTASYEQYF.

The J gene is TRBJ2-7, the V gene TRBV21-1; the DNA was not used to check the table's D call, TRBD1. TRBV21-1 has pseudogene status. This CDR3 comprises 17 residues. The DNA for the CDR3 is TGTGCCAGCAGCTTAAAGAGGGCCGGACAGGGATTCTACGAGCAGTACTTC. This gives the protein CASSLKRAGQGFYEQYF.

The V call is TRBV6-5, the J call TRBJ1-3; D is undetermined. The CDR3 is 11 amino acids. V lost 10 bases, J lost 4 bases, and 8 bases lay in between. Germline loops: CDR1 MNHEY, CDR2 SVGAGI. The CDR3 loop is CATARGNTIYF. In nucleotides, the CDR3 is TGTGCCACCGCGAGGGGAAACACCATATATTTT.

This clone turned up a few times. The V gene is TRBV18, the J gene TRBJ1-1; D possibly corresponds to TRBD1 (6 bases). The CDR3 covers 13 residues. Germline values: CDR1 KGHSH, CDR2 LQKENI. V dropped 2 bases and J dropped 7 bases, with 11 bases sitting between them. CDR3 region: CASSPNRAGEAFF. In DNA, the CDR3 is TGTGCCAGCTCACCAAACAGGGCAGGTGAAGCTTTCTTT.

Comments on this clone: A junction boundary mismatches the germline segment, possibly from a read error. V is TRBV4-3 and J is TRBJ1-3, with 7 bases matching TRBD1. The V gene's germline CDR1 is LGHNA and CDR2 YSLEER. This CDR3 contains 17 residues. The CDR3 coding sequence is TGCGCCAGCAGCCAAGCGGACAGGATCTTCTCTGGAAATACCATATATTTT. Translating gives CASSQADRIFSGNTIYF.

This clone showed up just a few times. The CDR3 sequence: CAISLTAGGYTF. The DNA for the CDR3 is TGTGCCATCAGTCTGACCGCGGGGGGCTACACCTTC. This sequence joins TRBV10-3 and TRBJ1-2; no definite D call. CDR1 and CDR2 from the germline V gene are ENHRY and SYGVKD. V lost 5 bases and J 8 bases, leaving 12 bases between the germline ends. The CDR3 runs 12 residues.

The CDR3: CASSFNRAAGYTF. Written as DNA, the CDR3 is TGTGCCAGCAGCTTTAACAGGGCTGCTGGCTACACCTTC. The chain has TRBV7-2 and TRBJ1-2; D is perhaps TRBD1 (6 bases). V was cut by 3 bases and J by 7 bases, with 12 bases left in between. There are 13 residues in the CDR3. Germline CDR1 is SGHTA and CDR2 is FQGNSA.

This chain joins TRBV4-2 and TRBJ1-2, with D possibly matching TRBD1 (5 bases). The CDR3 is made up of 16 amino acids. Germline CDR1 reads LGHNA; CDR2 reads YNFKEQ. V was cut by 2 bases and J by 4 bases, with 17 bases left in between. The CDR3 DNA follows: TGTGCCAGCAGCCAATATGGGGCCTCAACCTTCTATGGCTACACCTTC. Residues: CASSQYGASTFYGYTF.

This clone showed up just once. J is TRBJ2-1 and V is TRBV11-2, with D perhaps TRBD2 (5 bases). V dropped 2 bases and J dropped 10 bases, with 15 bases sitting between them. Germline V gives CDR1 SGHAT, CDR2 FQNNGV. This CDR3 comprises 14 residues. The CDR3 DNA is TGTGCCAGCAGCTTAACCCGGGGAACGAAGGAGCAGTTCTTC. This codes for CASSLTRGTKEQFF.

V gene TRBV7-7 combines with J gene TRBJ2-5; 11 positions match TRBD2. Trimming cost V 0 bases and J 4 bases; bases outside gene matches: 10. The CDR3 runs 18 residues. Germline CDR1 and CDR2: SSHAT and FNYEAQ (reference sequence). For the CDR3, the DNA is TGTGCCAGCAGCTTAGCGCCAACTAGCGGGAGCACGGGAGAGACCCAGTACTTC. This sequence encodes CASSLAPTSGSTGETQYF.

The chain carries TRBV5-1 and TRBJ1-3, with D possibly being TRBD1 (6 bases). The V gene's germline CDR1 is SGHRS and CDR2 YFSETQ. V was pared by 0 bases and J by 4 bases, with 17 bases between. This CDR3 has 17 residues. The CDR3 loop reads CASSLAGAYSGGNTIYF. The CDR3 DNA sequence: TGCGCCAGCAGCTTGGCAGGGGCCTATTCCGGAGGAAACACCATATATTTT. Full variable domain (rest looked up from reference TRBV5-1 and TRBJ1-3): KAGVTQTPRYLIKTRGQQVTLSCSPISGHRSVSWYQQTPGQGLQFLFEYFSETQRNKGNFPGRFSGRQFSNSRSEMNVSTLELGDSALYLCASSLAGAYSGGNTIYFGEGSWLTVV.

The V and J genes are TRBV15 and TRBJ2-1, with 10 bases aligning to TRBD2. Germline assignment: CDR1 LNHNV and CDR2 YYDKDF (reference sequence). This CDR3 spans 18 amino acids. Trimming cost V 0 bases and J 9 bases; bases outside gene matches: 14. CDR3 in DNA: TGTGCCACCAGCAGAGATCCTGGACTAGCGGAAACCCGGGGTGAGCAGTTCTTC. It encodes CATSRDPGLAETRGEQFF.

The V and J genes are TRBV2 and TRBJ2-5; the match to TRBD2 covers 14 bases. Germline CDR1 is SNHLY and CDR2 is FYNNEI. Losses at the gene ends were 6 bases for V and 1 base for J; bases not matched to a gene: 7. This CDR3 is 17 amino acids long. CDR3 DNA: TGTGCCAGCAGCCCGATGGGACTAGCGGGAGCCCAAGAGACCCAGTACTTC. Protein: CASSPMGLAGAQETQYF.

The chain couples TRBV4-3 to TRBJ2-3, with no clear D. Germline V gene sequence: CDR1 LGHNA, CDR2 YSLEER. With 0 bases removed from V and 5 bases from J, the gap between germline ends came to 9 bases. The length of the CDR3 is 14 residues. CDR3 sequence: CASSQDPLGDTQYF. The CDR3 region has the DNA TGCGCCAGCAGCCAAGATCCCCTAGGAGATACGCAGTATTTT.

V usage is TRBV18 and J usage is TRBJ1-3, with D perhaps TRBD1 (6 bases). V lost 5 bases and J 0 bases, leaving 11 bases between the germline ends. This CDR3 is 15 amino acids long. The germline gives CDR1 KGHSH, CDR2 LQKENI. CDR3 nucleotides: TGTGCCAGCTCATCCGGGACATACTCTGGAAACACCATATATTTT. It translates to CASSSGTYSGNTIYF.

This clone showed up just once. The chain couples TRBV5-4 to TRBJ1-1; TRBD1 matches at 8 bases. V lost 7 bases and J lost 5; bases outside the gene matches: 10. The CDR3 spans 14 residues. From germline, CDR1 is SGHNT and CDR2 YYREEE (reference sequence). As DNA, the CDR3 is TGTGCCAGCTTACCTCGACAGGGGAGAACTGAAGCTTTCTTT. This gives the protein CASLPRQGRTEAFF.